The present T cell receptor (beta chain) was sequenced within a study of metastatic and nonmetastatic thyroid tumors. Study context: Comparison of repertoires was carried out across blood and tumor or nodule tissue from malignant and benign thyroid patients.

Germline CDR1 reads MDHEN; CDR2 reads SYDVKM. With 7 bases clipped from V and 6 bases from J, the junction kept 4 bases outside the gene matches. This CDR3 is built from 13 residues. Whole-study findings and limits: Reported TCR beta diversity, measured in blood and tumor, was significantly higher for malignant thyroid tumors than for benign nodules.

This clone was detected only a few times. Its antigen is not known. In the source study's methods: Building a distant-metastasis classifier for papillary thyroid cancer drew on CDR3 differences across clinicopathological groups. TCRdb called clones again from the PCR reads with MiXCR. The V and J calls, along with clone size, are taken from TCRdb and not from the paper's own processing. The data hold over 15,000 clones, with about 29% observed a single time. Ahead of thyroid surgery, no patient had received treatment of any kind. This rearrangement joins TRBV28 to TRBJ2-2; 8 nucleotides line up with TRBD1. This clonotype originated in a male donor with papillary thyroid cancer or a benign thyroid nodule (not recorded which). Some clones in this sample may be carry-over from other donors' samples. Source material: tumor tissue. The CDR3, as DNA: TGTGCCAGCACAGACAGGGGTGCCGGGGAGCTGTTTTTT. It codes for CASTDRGAGELFF.